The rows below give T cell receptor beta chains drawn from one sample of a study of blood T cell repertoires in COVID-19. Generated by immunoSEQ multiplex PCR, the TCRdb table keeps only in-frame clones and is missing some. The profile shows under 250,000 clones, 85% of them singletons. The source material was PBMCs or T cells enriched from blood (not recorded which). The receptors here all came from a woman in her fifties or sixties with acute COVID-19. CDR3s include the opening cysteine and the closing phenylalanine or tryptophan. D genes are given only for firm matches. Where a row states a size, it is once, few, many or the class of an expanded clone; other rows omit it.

DNA: TGTGCCAGCAGCCAAGATCGTCTTCGGGGGTACGCGGAGTACTTC
CDR3: CASSQDRLRGYAEYF
size: NA
D: NA
V: TRBV14
J: TRBJ2-7

DNA: TGTGCCAGCAGCAACAGGGGTTATAATTCACCCCTCCACTTT
CDR3: CASSNRGYNSPLHF
size: NA
D: TRBD1
V: TRBV6-5
J: TRBJ1-6

DNA: TGTGCCAGTAGTATAGATCCCGGACAGCGCAATCAGCCCCAGCATTTT
CDR3: CASSIDPGQRNQPQHF
size: NA
D: NA
V: TRBV19
J: TRBJ1-5

DNA: TGCGCCAGCAGCACCGGGACAGGGAGAGACTATGGCTACACCTTC
CDR3: CASSTGTGRDYGYTF
size: NA
D: TRBD1
V: TRBV5-1
J: TRBJ1-2

DNA: TGTGCCAGCAGGACACCCGGGACAGTTGGGGAAAAACTGTTTTTT
CDR3: CASRTPGTVGEKLFF
size: NA
D: TRBD1
V: TRBV6-6
J: TRBJ1-4

DNA: TGTGCCAGCAGTGAGACAGGGATCACTGCTAACTATGGCTACACCTTC
CDR3: CASSETGITANYGYTF
size: few
D: TRBD1
V: TRBV27
J: TRBJ1-2

DNA: TGTGCCAGCGTCCCCGGGACAGACTACGAGCAGTACTTC
CDR3: CASVPGTDYEQYF
size: NA
D: TRBD1
V: TRBV12-3/TRBV12-4
J: TRBJ2-7

DNA: TGTGCCAGCAGTGAGGGTCGGAACACTGAAGCTTTCTTT
CDR3: CASSEGRNTEAFF
size: NA
D: NA
V: TRBV6-2/TRBV6-3
J: TRBJ1-1

DNA: TGTGCCAGCAGGAATCTAGCGGGGGCCGGGGATGAGCAGTTCTTC
CDR3: CASRNLAGAGDEQFF
size: NA
D: TRBD2
V: TRBV7-2
J: TRBJ2-1

DNA: TGTGCCAGCAGCTCCCGACTAGCGGGGGGGATGAAGGGTACCGGGGAGCTGTTTTTT
CDR3: CASSSRLAGGMKGTGELFF
size: NA
D: TRBD2
V: TRBV9
J: TRBJ2-2

DNA: TGCGCCAGCAGCCAAGATGCCGTTGCGGGGGCTGGAGGCTACACCTTC
CDR3: CASSQDAVAGAGGYTF
size: NA
D: NA
V: TRBV4-3
J: TRBJ1-2

DNA: TGTGCCAGCAGCTTCTATAATGAAAAACTGTTTTTT
CDR3: CASSFYNEKLFF
size: NA
D: NA
V: TRBV7-9
J: TRBJ1-4

DNA: TGTGCCACTAGAGCGAGCTCCTATAATTCACCCCTCCACTTT
CDR3: CATRASSYNSPLHF
size: NA
D: NA
V: TRBV19
J: TRBJ1-6

DNA: TGTGCCAGCAGTTATGGACAGGCGGACACTGAAGCTTTCTTT
CDR3: CASSYGQADTEAFF
size: NA
D: TRBD1
V: TRBV6-6
J: TRBJ1-1

DNA: TGCGCCAGCAGGACAGGGGGCGGATCACCCCTCCACTTT
CDR3: CASRTGGGSPLHF
size: NA
D: TRBD1
V: TRBV5-1
J: TRBJ1-6

DNA: TGTGCCAGCAGTCCCGGGACAGGGGATTCACCCCTCCACTTT
CDR3: CASSPGTGDSPLHF
size: NA
D: TRBD1
V: TRBV3-1/TRBV3-2
J: TRBJ1-6

DNA: TGTGCCAGTACGGACAGGGGCACTGAAGCTTTCTTT
CDR3: CASTDRGTEAFF
size: NA
D: TRBD1
V: TRBV19
J: TRBJ1-1

DNA: TGTGCCAGCAGCGACACTTTGACGTGGGCTAATGAAAAACTGTTTTTT
CDR3: CASSDTLTWANEKLFF
size: NA
D: NA
V: TRBV7-2
J: TRBJ1-4

DNA: TGTGCCAGCAGCTTAGGGACAGGCGAATGGCCCCAGCATTTT
CDR3: CASSLGTGEWPQHF
size: NA
D: TRBD1
V: TRBV7-9
J: TRBJ1-5

DNA: TGTGCCAGCAGTGTTGAAGAGCTGGGGCTGACTGGCTACACCTTC
CDR3: CASSVEELGLTGYTF
size: NA
D: NA
V: TRBV27
J: TRBJ1-2

DNA: TGTGCCAGCTCACCACCTGACAGGGCACAAGAGACCCAGTACTTC
CDR3: CASSPPDRAQETQYF
size: NA
D: TRBD1
V: TRBV18
J: TRBJ2-5

DNA: TGTGCCAGCCTTCAGGGAACTGAAGCTTTCTTT
CDR3: CASLQGTEAFF
size: NA
D: NA
V: TRBV19
J: TRBJ1-1

DNA: TGTGCCAGCAGTTACTCGGCAGGGAGGCACACTGAAGCTTTCTTT
CDR3: CASSYSAGRHTEAFF
size: NA
D: NA
V: TRBV6-2/TRBV6-3
J: TRBJ1-1